This entry features one T cell receptor (beta chain) sequence. Antigen specificity is unknown. Single viable CD3+CD4+CD8-CD45RO+ cells were sorted as the memory CD4+ T cells. Assay used: immunoSEQ multiplex PCR; TCRdb lists only in-frame clones, some missing. Of about 52,000 clones detected, around 83% appear once; the ten largest clones hold roughly 2%. The data were obtained in a study of memory CD4+ T cells and cytomegalovirus serostatus. Broader study findings: Each of approximately 61 CMV-associated TCRbeta sequences occurred in one to five individuals.

From germline, CDR1 is SGHAT and CDR2 FQDESV (reference sequence). J was trimmed by 2 bases and V by 5 bases; bases with no gene match: 9. CDR3 length: 15 residues. The receptor was isolated from an adult in good health and CMV-seropositive. Sequencing was carried out using memory CD4+ T cells from blood. The chain couples TRBV11-1 to TRBJ2-7, with 7 bases that match TRBD1. The CDR3 nucleotides read TGTGCCAGCAGCCCCCGGGCAGGGGGACCCTACGAGCAGTACTTC. Translation: CASSPRAGGPYEQYF.